These 15 T cell receptor beta chains originate from one sample sequenced in a study of blood T cell repertoires in COVID-19. Libraries were prepared by immunoSEQ multiplex PCR; TCRdb keeps only in-frame clonotypes and omits some of them. This table holds about 370,000 clones, around 89% found once. The sequencing sample was made of peripheral blood. These receptors came from a woman in her thirties with COVID-19, enrolled during active disease.

CDR3 DNA sequence: TGTGCCAGCAGTTTAGTTGTCGGACAGGGCAATCAGCCCCAGCATTTT. Protein product: CASSLVVGQGNQPQHF. V is TRBV28 and J is TRBJ1-5; 7 bases agree with TRBD1. The germline CDR1 and CDR2 sequences are MDHEN and SYDVKM. CDR3 size: 16 residues. Losses at the gene ends were 2 bases for V and 2 bases for J; bases not matched to a gene: 6.

Details on this clone: Within the sample, other DNA sequences also encode this same CDR3. V is TRBV18 and J is TRBJ1-2; no reliable D call. The germline V gene has CDR1 KGHSH and CDR2 LQKENI. V gave up 3 bases and J gave up 5 bases, with 4 bases separating them. The CDR3 extends over 11 amino acids. CDR3 bases: TGTGCCAGCTCACCTGAGTATGGCTACACCTTC. This codes for CASSPEYGYTF.

The chain couples TRBV10-1 to TRBJ1-2; 9 bases fit TRBD1. V lost 6 bases, J lost 1 base, and 9 bases stayed unmatched. In germline, CDR1 is WNHNN, CDR2 SYGVQD (reference sequence). This CDR3 comprises 16 residues. The CDR3 nucleotides read TGCGCCAGCAGCGCAGAAGGACAGGGGAATAACTATGGCTACACCTTC. It encodes CASSAEGQGNNYGYTF.

The chain has TRBV21-1 and TRBJ1-3; TRBD1 reflects the table's D call only, with no check against the DNA. TRBV21-1 is designated a pseudogene. The CDR3 is made up of 16 amino acids. The CDR3 here is CASSKDRGSTGNTIYF. CDR3 DNA: TGTGCCAGCAGCAAGGACAGGGGGTCAACTGGAAACACCATATATTTT.

CDR3 sequence (DNA): TGTGCCAGCAGCCCCGGGGGGAGGTCACCCCTCCACTTT. It is translated as CASSPGGRSPLHF. The rearrangement links TRBV7-2 to TRBJ1-6; perhaps TRBD1 as D (5 bases). Trimming removed 5 bases from V and 10 bases from J, with 12 bases in between. Germline V gene data show CDR1 as SGHTA and CDR2 as FQGNSA. This CDR3 is 13 amino acids long. Variable domain in full (rest from reference TRBV7-2 and TRBJ1-6): GAGVSQSPSNKVTEKGKDVELRCDPISGHTALYWYRQSLGQGLEFLIYFQGNSAPDKSGLPSDRFSAERTGGSVSTLTIQRTQQEDSAVYLCASSPGGRSPLHFGNGTRLTVT.

The genes are TRBV6-5 and TRBJ1-4; 8 positions agree with TRBD1. Trimming removed 6 bases from V and 8 bases from J; junction bases left unmatched: 11. From germline, CDR1 is MNHEY and CDR2 SVGAGI. The length of the CDR3 is 15 residues. DNA of the CDR3: TGTGCCAGCAGCCTCCGGACAGGGATTGACGAAAAACTGTTTTTT. It codes for CASSLRTGIDEKLFF.

This sequence joins TRBV9 and TRBJ2-3, with 8 bases aligning to TRBD1. The length of the CDR3 is 15 residues. CDR1 and CDR2 from the germline V gene are SGDLS and YYNGEE. Trimming took 3 bases from V and 4 from J; bases not matched to a gene: 7. The CDR3 spells CASSALGQGADTQYF. As DNA, the CDR3 is TGTGCCAGCAGCGCACTCGGACAGGGCGCAGATACGCAGTATTTT.

The count of this clone is one. The chain links TRBV3-1 (or the pseudogene TRBV3-2) to TRBJ2-2, with 11 bases that match TRBD2. Germline V gene sequence: CDR1 LGHDT, CDR2 YNNKEL (reference sequence). CDR3 size: 17 residues. Trimming took 4 bases from V and 3 from J; bases not matched to a gene: 7. In nucleotides, the CDR3 is TGTGCCAGCAGCCTCGAGACTAGCGGGACCTACACCGGGGAGCTGTTTTTT. Amino acids: CASSLETSGTYTGELFF.

The chain is built from TRBV28 and TRBJ1-1, with 7 bases fitting TRBD1. Trimming took 6 bases from V and 1 from J; bases not matched to a gene: 11. The CDR3 covers 16 residues. The germline gives CDR1 MDHEN, CDR2 SYDVKM. CDR3 loop: CASSPSRAGGNTEAFF. The CDR3 region has the DNA TGTGCCAGCAGCCCAAGTCGGGCAGGGGGGAACACTGAAGCTTTCTTT.

The chain has TRBV6-5 and TRBJ1-1, with TRBD1 matching over 7 bases. V trimming: 8 bases; J trimming: 12 bases; junction bases outside the gene matches: 12. The CDR3 covers 12 residues. CDR1 and CDR2 from the germline V gene are MNHEY and SVGAGI. CDR3 in DNA: TGTGCCAGCGAGAGGGGGCAATTGAGGCCTTTCTTT. Translating gives CASERGQLRPFF.

In its sample, this clone was seen a few times. The chain couples TRBV10-1 to TRBJ2-7, with a weak D call TRBD2 (6 bases). Looked up from germline, CDR1 is WNHNN and CDR2 is SYGVQD (reference sequence). Trimming pared 2 bases from V and 3 bases from J, leaving 14 bases between. The CDR3 length is 15 residues. The CDR3 spells CASSEPRDSLYEQYV. The DNA for the CDR3 is TGCGCCAGCAGTGAGCCCCGGGACTCGCTCTACGAGCAGTACGTC.

Comments on this clone: Sequence at one end of the junction differs from germline and may be a read error. The J gene is TRBJ1-4, the V gene TRBV5-1, with 10 bases fitting TRBD1. CDR3 length equals 17 residues. The V gene's germline CDR1 is SGHRS and CDR2 YFSETQ. CDR3: CASSSTRRQGAKEKLFF. CDR3 DNA: TGCGCCAGCAGCTCAACCAGACGACAGGGGGCTAAGGAAAAACTGTTTTTT.

The chain recombines TRBV4-3 with TRBJ2-3; 8 nucleotides agree with TRBD2. Unmatched junction bases numbered 8, after V lost 4 bases and J lost 8 bases. The CDR3 runs to 14 residues. Germline CDR1 and CDR2: LGHNA and YSLEER. The CDR3 is CASSPHLTSGTQYF. CDR3 coding DNA: TGCGCCAGCAGCCCCCATCTCACTAGCGGTACGCAGTATTTT.

This rearrangement joins TRBV4-1 to TRBJ1-6; 9 bases agree with TRBD1. Losses at the gene ends were 2 bases for V and 7 bases for J; bases not matched to a gene: 3. The length of the CDR3 is 15 residues. Germline-derived CDR1 and CDR2 are MGHRA and YSYEKL. In DNA, the CDR3 is TGCGCCAGCAGCCAACTGGGGACAGGGAATTCACCCCTCCACTTT. This codes for CASSQLGTGNSPLHF.

The rearrangement joins TRBV24-1 to TRBJ2-1; the D gene is possibly TRBD2 (6 bases). The germline gives CDR1 KGHDR, CDR2 SFDVKD. This CDR3 is built from 16 residues. V was shortened by 4 bases and J by 0 bases, with 12 bases between the two germline ends. The chain's CDR3 is CATSEMPGVSYNEQFF. The CDR3, as DNA: TGTGCCACCAGTGAGATGCCGGGGGTCTCCTACAATGAGCAGTTCTTC.